Shown below are 30 T cell receptor beta chains from a single sample sequenced in a study of blood T cell repertoires in COVID-19. Sequencing used immunoSEQ multiplex PCR; TCRdb keeps in-frame clones, though not all of them. This table holds almost 85,000 clones, around 89% found once. The specimen sequenced was PBMCs or T cells enriched from blood (not recorded which). All receptors derive from a woman between 45 and 60 years old with acute COVID-19.

This clone has just one count. The rearrangement uses TRBV6-2 or TRBV6-3 and TRBJ1-1; 7 nucleotides agree with TRBD1. This CDR3 spans 13 amino acids. V trimming: 2 bases; J trimming: 11 bases; junction bases outside the gene matches: 8. Germline V gene lookup returns CDR1 MNHEY and CDR2 SVGEGT. The CDR3 protein is CASSYPATGKAFF. CDR3 DNA sequence: TGTGCCAGCAGTTACCCCGCGACAGGGAAGGCTTTCTTT.

The V call is TRBV28, the J call TRBJ2-7; TRBD2 matches at 8 bases. Germline V gene data show CDR1 as MDHEN and CDR2 as SYDVKM. The junction had 6 bases not matched to a gene; V was cut back by 5 bases and J by 0 bases. There are 15 residues in the CDR3. The CDR3 DNA sequence: TGTGCCAGCAGTACCGCGGGGGGTTCCTCCTACGAGCAGTACTTC. This codes for CASSTAGGSSYEQYF.

The chain combines TRBV19 with TRBJ1-2; possibly TRBD1 for D (5 bases). Trimming shortened V by 5 bases and J by 2 bases, and 15 bases separated the two germline ends. Germline V lookup: CDR1 LNHDA, CDR2 SQIVND (reference sequence). The CDR3 totals 15 residues. The CDR3 region is CASSQTGTANYGYTF. The CDR3 DNA reads as TGTGCCAGTAGTCAAACCGGGACTGCAAACTATGGCTACACCTTC.

The chain joins TRBV4-1 to TRBJ1-2, with 12 bases that match TRBD1. The junction had 3 bases not matched to a gene; V was cut back by 3 bases and J by 4 bases. CDR1 is MGHRA, CDR2 YSYEKL, per germline. The CDR3 covers 15 residues. CDR3 sequence: CASSHRGQGAYGYTF. The CDR3, as DNA: TGCGCCAGCAGCCACCGGGGACAGGGGGCCTATGGCTACACCTTC.

The J gene is TRBJ2-4, the V gene TRBV11-2; D perhaps matches TRBD1 (5 bases). The germline V and J ends were trimmed by 5 bases and 4 bases, with 12 bases remaining between them. Germline-derived CDR1 and CDR2 are SGHAT and FQNNGV. The CDR3 consists of 14 residues. The CDR3 reads CASSRGAVKNIQYF. CDR3 DNA sequence: TGTGCCAGCAGCCGTGGGGCAGTTAAAAACATTCAGTACTTC.

The chain has TRBV6-5 and TRBJ1-1, with TRBD1 matching over 9 bases. The V segment lost 5 bases and the J segment 5 bases; nucleotides outside the gene matches: 9. This CDR3 comprises 15 residues. CDR1 and CDR2 (germline): MNHEY, SVGAGI. The CDR3 sequence: CASSRGVTGGTEAFF. As DNA, the CDR3 is TGTGCCAGCAGTAGAGGGGTGACAGGGGGAACTGAAGCTTTCTTT.

This clone was observed a handful of times. V is TRBV19 and J is TRBJ1-1, with D unresolved. Germline V gene lookup returns CDR1 LNHDA and CDR2 SQIVND (reference sequence). The germline V and J ends were trimmed by 7 bases and 3 bases, with 6 bases remaining between them. The CDR3 contains 11 residues. CDR3 loop: CASTTDTEAFF. The CDR3 nucleotides are TGTGCCAGTACCACGGACACTGAAGCTTTCTTT.

V usage is TRBV2 and J usage is TRBJ1-1, with 7 positions matching TRBD1. CDR1 is SNHLY, CDR2 FYNNEI, per germline. Trimming at V came to 6 bases and at J to 3 bases, leaving 4 bases not matched to a gene. This CDR3 is 13 amino acids long. As DNA, the CDR3 is TGTGCCAGCAGGGTACAGGGGTACACTGAAGCTTTCTTT. Residues: CASRVQGYTEAFF.

This rearrangement joins TRBV7-3 to TRBJ2-3, with D perhaps TRBD2 (6 bases). Germline CDR1 is SGHTA and CDR2 is FQGTGA. The CDR3 runs to 14 residues. The V and J ends lost 5 bases and 3 bases respectively, with 12 bases between them. CDR3 in DNA: TGTGCCAGCAGCCTACAGGCGGGAACAGATACGCAGTATTTT. Its protein is CASSLQAGTDTQYF. The full variable domain, rest sourced from reference TRBV7-3 and TRBJ2-3, is GAGVSQTPSNKVTEKGKYVELRCDPISGHTALYWYRQSLGQGPEFLIYFQGTGAADDSGLPNDRFFAVRPEGSVSTLKIQRTERGDSAVYLCASSLQAGTDTQYFGPGTRLTVL.

The rearrangement uses TRBV24-1 and TRBJ2-3; tentative D call: TRBD1 (7 bases). Germline values: CDR1 KGHDR, CDR2 SFDVKD. The V end lost 5 bases, the J end lost 2 bases, and 22 bases lay between the germline ends. The CDR3 has 18 residues. The DNA for the CDR3 is TGTGCCACCAGTGGAAATTCGGAGGGGGCGGGATTCACAGATACGCAGTATTTT. Its translation is CATSGNSEGAGFTDTQYF.

This chain's CDR3 is CASSLDLAGVSYNEQFF. CDR3 in DNA: TGTGCCAGCAGCTTAGATCTAGCGGGAGTTTCCTACAATGAGCAGTTCTTC. This rearrangement joins TRBV7-2 to TRBJ2-1; 10 bases fit TRBD2. Germline assignment: CDR1 SGHTA and CDR2 FQGNSA. The CDR3 length is 17 residues. The junction had 4 bases not matched to a gene; V was cut back by 1 base and J by 1 base.

The V gene is TRBV27, the J gene TRBJ1-1; possible D gene TRBD1, 5 bases. With 4 bases removed from V and 7 bases from J, the gap between germline ends came to 16 bases. Germline CDR1 reads MNHEY; CDR2 reads SMNVEV (reference sequence). This CDR3 has 14 residues. As DNA, the CDR3 is TGTGCCAGCAGTTCAAACCAGGGCGGGGGTGAAGCTTTCTTT. It translates to CASSSNQGGGEAFF.

This clone was seen just once. This chain connects TRBV27 to TRBJ2-1, with D possibly TRBD1 on 6 matching bases. The CDR3 totals 15 residues. The germline V gene encodes CDR1 MNHEY and CDR2 SMNVEV (reference sequence). The V gene lost 7 bases and the J gene lost 4 bases, with 17 bases spanning the gap. DNA of the CDR3: TGTGCCAGCACCGCGGTAAGGGGGTATTACAATGAGCAGTTCTTC. It encodes CASTAVRGYYNEQFF.

Here the CDR3 reads CASSIGTGGYGYTF. The DNA for the CDR3 is TGTGCCAGTAGTATAGGGACAGGGGGCTATGGCTACACCTTC. The rearrangement links TRBV19 to TRBJ1-2; 10 bases fit TRBD1. Germline V CDR1 and CDR2: LNHDA, SQIVND (reference sequence). The junction had 0 bases not matched to a gene; V was cut back by 1 base and J by 4 bases. The length of the CDR3 is 14 residues.

This clone is a singleton in its sample. J is TRBJ2-7 and V is TRBV5-1, with 13 bases fitting TRBD2. Losses at the gene ends were 4 bases for V and 1 base for J; bases not matched to a gene: 8. The CDR3 covers 17 residues. Germline loops: CDR1 SGHRS, CDR2 YFSETQ. The CDR3 sequence: CASSPPGTSGASYEQYF. CDR3 nucleotide sequence: TGCGCCAGCAGCCCACCCGGGACTAGCGGGGCGTCCTACGAGCAGTACTTC.

The chain joins TRBV6-5 to TRBJ2-2; D remains ambiguous. The CDR3 consists of 16 residues. V lost 0 bases and J lost 2, with 10 bases in between. Germline-derived CDR1 and CDR2 are MNHEY and SVGAGI. CDR3 in DNA: TGTGCCAGCAGTTACTCGAGGCTAGACAACACCGGGGAGCTGTTTTTT. Translated, it gives CASSYSRLDNTGELFF.

The genes are TRBV7-9 and TRBJ2-3; TRBD2 matches 9 bases. This CDR3 is built from 16 residues. Germline-derived CDR1 and CDR2 are SEHNR and FQNEAQ (reference sequence). V shed 5 bases, J shed 3 bases, and the junction held 9 bases outside the gene matches. Here the CDR3 reads CASSPPGLAGTDTQYF. The DNA of the CDR3 is TGTGCCAGCAGCCCCCCGGGACTAGCCGGGACAGATACGCAGTATTTT.

The gene calls are TRBV18 and TRBJ1-6, with 8 bases fitting TRBD1. The length of the CDR3 is 16 residues. Germline V gene sequence: CDR1 KGHSH, CDR2 LQKENI. V lost 3 bases and J lost 9; bases outside the gene matches: 10. The CDR3 reads CASSPQGASDGSPLHF. DNA for the CDR3: TGTGCCAGCTCACCCCAGGGGGCCTCGGACGGTTCACCCCTCCACTTT.

The gene calls are TRBV29-1 and TRBJ2-2; D might be TRBD1 (9 bases). V lost 5 bases and J 4 bases, leaving 26 bases between the germline ends. The germline V gene has CDR1 SQVTM and CDR2 ANQGSEA. The CDR3 covers 18 residues. The CDR3 spells CSVIGTGQFLAGTGELFF. The CDR3 nucleotides are TGCAGCGTTATTGGGACAGGGCAATTCCTAGCGGGCACCGGGGAGCTGTTTTTT.

The chain employs TRBV28 and TRBJ1-6; D remains unclear. CDR3 length: 15 residues. V lost 6 bases and J lost 8, with 17 bases in between. Germline loops: CDR1 MDHEN, CDR2 SYDVKM. CDR3 in DNA: TGTGCCAGCAGCCACCCGCAGTCACCTTATTCACCCCTCCACTTT. Its protein is CASSHPQSPYSPLHF.

The genes are TRBV6-6 and TRBJ2-7, with D tentatively TRBD2 (6 bases). V shed 2 bases and J shed 7 bases, with 15 bases lying between them. Germline loops: CDR1 MNHNY, CDR2 SVGAGI (reference sequence). The CDR3 consists of 14 residues. CDR3 residues: CASSYTPSRGEQYF. Here the CDR3 DNA reads TGTGCCAGCAGTTACACCCCTAGTCGGGGGGAGCAGTACTTC.

The chain uses TRBV25-1 and TRBJ1-5; possible D gene TRBD1, 5 bases. The CDR3 length is 15 residues. Trimming shortened V by 2 bases and J by 6 bases, and 14 bases separated the two germline ends. Germline V lookup: CDR1 MGHDK, CDR2 SYGVNS. CDR3 bases: TGTGCCAGCAGTGAAGGGGGGTGGGGTCGTCAGCCCCAGCATTTT. Protein sequence: CASSEGGWGRQPQHF.

V and J are TRBV29-1 and TRBJ2-3; TRBD1 agrees at 8 bases. The CDR3 is 18 amino acids. From germline, CDR1 is SQVTM and CDR2 ANQGSEA. Unmatched junction bases numbered 16, after V lost 5 bases and J lost 0 bases. The CDR3 bases are TGCAGCGTTCCGGGACAGGCCAAAGTATTTTCTAGCACAGATACGCAGTATTTT. This gives the protein CSVPGQAKVFSSTDTQYF.

This clone was counted a few times. V gene TRBV7-9 combines with J gene TRBJ2-5, with 12 bases lining up with TRBD2. The CDR3 loop spans 17 amino acids. The V and J ends lost 3 bases and 4 bases, in that order; junction bases with no gene match: 9. Germline values: CDR1 SEHNR, CDR2 FQNEAQ (reference sequence). CDR3: CASSFGTSGRNAETQYF. CDR3 sequence (DNA): TGTGCCAGCAGCTTTGGAACTAGCGGGAGGAATGCAGAGACCCAGTACTTC.

This clone was seen a handful of times. The rearrangement links TRBV18 to TRBJ2-2, with 11 bases fitting TRBD2. The CDR3 sequence is 17 residues long. Germline CDR1 reads KGHSH; CDR2 reads LQKENI. After removal of 2 bases from V and 6 bases from J, the junction contained 8 bases not matched to a gene. CDR3 region: CASSPSVTSGSSGELFF. The CDR3 DNA sequence: TGTGCCAGCTCACCATCTGTTACTAGCGGGAGTTCCGGGGAGCTGTTTTTT.

The chain uses TRBV24-1 and TRBJ1-1; weak D call: TRBD1 (6 bases). V lost 6 bases, J lost 4 bases, and 17 bases lay in between. The CDR3 is 15 amino acids. The germline V gene encodes CDR1 KGHDR and CDR2 SFDVKD. CDR3 nucleotide sequence: TGTGCCACCAGTCGGGGGGGGGCTGGTAGCACTGAAGCTTTCTTT. Translation: CATSRGGAGSTEAFF.

The genes are TRBV2 and TRBJ1-2, with a weak D call TRBD1 (5 bases). Germline V gives CDR1 SNHLY, CDR2 FYNNEI. Deletions cut 10 bases from V and 6 bases from J, with 18 bases between. The CDR3 runs 13 residues. DNA for the CDR3: TGTGCCACCACCTCGGGCCAGGGTGATGGCTACACCTTC. Translating it yields CATTSGQGDGYTF. Looking up the rest from reference TRBV2 and TRBJ1-2 gives the full variable domain: EPEVTQTPSHQVTQMGQEVILRCVPISNHLYFYWYRQILGQKVEFLVSFYNNEISEKSEIFDDQFSVERPDGSNFTLKIRSTKLEDSAMYFCATTSGQGDGYTFGSGTRLTVV.

The gene calls are TRBV2 and TRBJ2-7; D may be TRBD2 (6 bases). CDR3 length: 13 amino acids. Deletions cut 6 bases from V and 6 bases from J, with 15 bases between. From germline, CDR1 is SNHLY and CDR2 FYNNEI. The CDR3 here is CASSLEGPLEQYF. The CDR3 nucleotides read TGTGCCAGCAGCCTGGAGGGCCCCCTCGAGCAGTACTTC.

V gene TRBV10-3 combines with J gene TRBJ1-4; D unclear. CDR3 size: 12 residues. With 10 bases removed from V and 8 bases from J, the gap between germline ends came to 14 bases. The V gene's germline CDR1 is ENHRY and CDR2 SYGVKD. CDR3 sequence: CATGYETEKLFF. As DNA, the CDR3 is TGTGCCACCGGGTATGAGACCGAAAAACTGTTTTTT.

The chain recombines TRBV5-6 with TRBJ2-1, with 7 bases lining up with TRBD2. Trimming removed 4 bases from V and 8 bases from J; junction bases left unmatched: 15. CDR1 is SGHDT and CDR2 is YYEEEE in the germline V gene. This CDR3 is 16 amino acids long. The DNA of the CDR3 is TGTGCCAGCAGCCTCTTACTAGCGATTAAAAACCATGAGCAGTTCTTC. Its protein product is CASSLLLAIKNHEQFF.